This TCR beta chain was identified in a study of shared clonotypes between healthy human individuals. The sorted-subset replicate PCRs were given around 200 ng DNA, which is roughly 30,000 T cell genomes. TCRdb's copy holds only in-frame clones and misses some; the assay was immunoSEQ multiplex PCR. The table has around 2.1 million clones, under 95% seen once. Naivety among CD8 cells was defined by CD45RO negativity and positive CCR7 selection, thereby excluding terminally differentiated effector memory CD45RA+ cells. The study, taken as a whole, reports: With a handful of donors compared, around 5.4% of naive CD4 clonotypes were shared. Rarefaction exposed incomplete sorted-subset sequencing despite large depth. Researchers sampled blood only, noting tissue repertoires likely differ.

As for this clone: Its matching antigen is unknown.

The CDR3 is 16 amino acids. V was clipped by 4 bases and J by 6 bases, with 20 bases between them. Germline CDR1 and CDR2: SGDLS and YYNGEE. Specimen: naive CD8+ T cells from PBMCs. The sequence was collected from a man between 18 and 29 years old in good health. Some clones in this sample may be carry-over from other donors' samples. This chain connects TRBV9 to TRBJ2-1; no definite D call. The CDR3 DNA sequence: TGTGCCAGCAGCCCCCGCAAGGCCCGGGTCGGCAATGAGCAGTTCTTC. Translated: CASSPRKARVGNEQFF.